This TCR beta chain was found in a study (dated by TCRdb to the mid-2010s). Libraries were built with RT-PCR. Sequencing instrument: Illumina MiSeq. The public reads were reanalyzed by TCRdb: fastp trimming at Q25, MiXCR alignment, in-frame beta chains only. Each entry merges the rows of one CDR3 protein and shows their most common DNA and genes. The sample table shows around 700,000 distinct CDR3 sequences, and 11% to 15% are seen once. 3% to 4.5% of the sample is held by the ten biggest clonotypes. This clonotype turned up a few times. Its antigen is currently not known. Qualities for individual bases were not recorded, and no much larger clone is one base off. The source is a female donor in good health, serving as a healthy control. Specimen: memory CD4+ T cells from blood.

The DNA is TGTGCCAGCAGTTTACAGCGGGAGGTTGGGGAGCAGTTCTTC. Its translation reads: CASSLQREVGEQFF. The V and J segments used are TRBV6-2 or TRBV6-3 and TRBJ2-1; 9 bases in between match TRBD2. From the cysteine through the phenylalanine, the CDR3 covers 14 amino acids. The DNA shown is the 42-base CDR3, in frame from base 1. Trimming leaves V shorter by 4 bases and J shorter by 10 bases, with the junction holding 8 bases beyond the gene matches. From a lookup of the germline V gene, CDR1 and CDR2 are MNHEY and SVGEGT.